This TCR beta chain was found in a study of blood T cell repertoires in COVID-19. On the study more broadly: Researchers got acute and convalescent COVID-19 samples from the United States, Italy and Spain. The analysed material was cDNA or gDNA that came from T cells, B-cell-depleted T cells, or PBMCs.

Cohort allocation depended upon clinical history that participants reported. Among Cohort 3 donors, those recovered had two negative PCRs, clearance, or symptom resolution. The assay was immunoSEQ multiplex PCR, and TCRdb's table has in-frame clones only and misses some. In the table there are 300,000 to 450,000 clones, around 87% of which are singletons. This CDR3 is built from 13 residues. V lost 5 bases, J lost 5 bases, and 10 bases lay in between. Germline CDR1 reads SGHTA; CDR2 reads FQGTGA. J is TRBJ2-1 and V is TRBV7-3; no clear D gene. The sequence was obtained from a man aged 25-45 years who had recovered from COVID-19. Specimen: PBMCs or T cells enriched from blood (not recorded which). Here the CDR3 DNA reads TGTGCCAGCAGCCCTCGGGTGGACAATGAGCAGTTCTTC. Translated: CASSPRVDNEQFF.